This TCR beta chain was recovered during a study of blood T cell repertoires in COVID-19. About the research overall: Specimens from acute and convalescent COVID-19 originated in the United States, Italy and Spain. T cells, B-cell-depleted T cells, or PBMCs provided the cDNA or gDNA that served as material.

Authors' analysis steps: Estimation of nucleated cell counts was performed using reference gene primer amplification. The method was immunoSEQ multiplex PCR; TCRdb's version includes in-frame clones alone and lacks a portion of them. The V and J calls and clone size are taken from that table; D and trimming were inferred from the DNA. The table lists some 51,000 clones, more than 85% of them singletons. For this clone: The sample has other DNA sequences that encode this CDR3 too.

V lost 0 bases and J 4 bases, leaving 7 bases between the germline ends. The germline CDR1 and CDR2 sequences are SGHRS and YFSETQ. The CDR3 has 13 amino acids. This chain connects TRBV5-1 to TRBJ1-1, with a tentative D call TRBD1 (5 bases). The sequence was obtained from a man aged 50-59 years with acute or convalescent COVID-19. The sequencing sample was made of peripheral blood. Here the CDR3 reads CASSLGGGTEAFF. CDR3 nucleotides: TGCGCCAGCAGCTTGGGGGGCGGCACTGAAGCTTTCTTT.